Below are 19 T cell receptor beta chains sequenced from a single sample in a study of cytotoxic CD8 clonotypes in ibrutinib-treated CLL. Using immunoSEQ multiplex PCR, the repertoire was profiled, and TCRdb retains in-frame clones only, with some absent. The table records about 26,000 clones, roughly 85% of them present only once. The starting material was PBMCs, obtained after 24 months of ibrutinib treatment. Source of these receptors: a human donor with chronic lymphocytic leukemia.

This clone was counted once. This sequence joins TRBV6-1 and TRBJ2-3; D might be TRBD1 or TRBD2, each matching 6 bases. CDR3 size: 17 residues. Germline V gene data show CDR1 as MNHNS and CDR2 as SASEGT. Trimming took 4 bases from V and 4 from J, leaving 21 bases between them. CDR3 protein: CASSVRVLQGRPDTQYF. The CDR3 nucleotides are TGTGCCAGCAGTGTGCGGGTCCTTCAGGGGAGGCCAGATACGCAGTATTTT.

This chain connects TRBV4-1 to TRBJ1-1; 7 bases agree with TRBD1. The germline CDR1 and CDR2 sequences are MGHRA and YSYEKL. Germline trimming cut 0 bases from V and 5 bases from J; bases unmatched to any gene: 12. The CDR3 length is 17 residues. CDR3 region: CASSQDMGYRGATEAFF. The DNA of the CDR3 is TGCGCCAGCAGCCAAGATATGGGGTACAGGGGTGCAACTGAAGCTTTCTTT.

The chain carries TRBV6-6 and TRBJ1-2; D remains unclear. Germline CDR1 MNHNY, CDR2 SVGAGI (reference sequence). Trimming cost V 0 bases and J 4 bases, with 9 bases left between them. The CDR3 spans 14 residues. CDR3: CASSYSGQVYGYTF. CDR3 coding DNA: TGTGCCAGCAGTTACTCGGGCCAGGTCTATGGCTACACCTTC.

The genes are TRBV9 and TRBJ1-1; the D is unclear. From germline, CDR1 is SGDLS and CDR2 YYNGEE. V was shortened by 4 bases and J by 7 bases, with 17 bases between the two germline ends. This CDR3 region has 14 residues. The CDR3 nucleotides read TGTGCCAGCAGCCCCCCATTAGGGCAGTTTGAAGCTTTCTTT. Its translation is CASSPPLGQFEAFF.

The chain links TRBV5-4 to TRBJ1-6, with D tentatively TRBD1 (6 bases). Looked up from germline, CDR1 is SGHNT and CDR2 is YYREEE (reference sequence). V gave up 0 bases and J gave up 8 bases, with 12 bases separating them. This CDR3 contains 15 residues. The CDR3 nucleotides read TGTGCCAGCAGCTTGGGGGGGCCGGGTGATTCACCCCTCCACTTT. Its protein product is CASSLGGPGDSPLHF.

V and J are TRBV5-1 and TRBJ1-1; tentative D call: TRBD1 (5 bases). Germline V gene lookup returns CDR1 SGHRS and CDR2 YFSETQ. V was trimmed by 2 bases and J by 3 bases, leaving 14 bases between them. The CDR3 has 15 amino acids. The CDR3 bases are TGCGCCAGCAGCTTAAGACCTGGCAGGGACACTGAAGCTTTCTTT. Its translation is CASSLRPGRDTEAFF.

The chain combines TRBV7-8 with TRBJ2-7, with 14 bases aligning to TRBD2. Per germline, CDR1 SGHVS and CDR2 FQNEAQ. Trimming took 5 bases from V and 3 from J; bases not matched to a gene: 6. The CDR3 length is 16 residues. In DNA, the CDR3 is TGTGCCAGCAGCGGGACTAGCGGGGGTCCTATCTACGAGCAGTACTTC. This encodes CASSGTSGGPIYEQYF.

This chain joins TRBV7-3 and TRBJ1-2; no clear D gene. CDR1 and CDR2 from the germline V gene are SGHTA and FQGTGA. Trimming cost V 4 bases and J 2 bases, with 11 bases left between them. This CDR3 spans 14 amino acids. The DNA for the CDR3 is TGTGCCAGCAGCTCCTCCGGCACAAACTATGGCTACACCTTC. This codes for CASSSSGTNYGYTF.

The chain links TRBV14 to TRBJ1-6; D ambiguous. In germline, CDR1 is SGHDN, CDR2 FVKESK. The CDR3 spans 13 residues. Trimming stripped 0 bases from V and 11 bases from J, with 8 bases between. CDR3 sequence reads: CASSQEYSAPLHF. DNA of the CDR3: TGTGCCAGCAGCCAAGAGTACAGCGCACCCCTCCACTTT.

V usage is TRBV11-2 and J usage is TRBJ2-7; D remains ambiguous. Germline lookup yields CDR1 SGHAT and CDR2 FQNNGV. This CDR3 contains 14 residues. Deletions cut 1 base from V and 3 bases from J, with 10 bases between. CDR3 sequence: CASSLVLRVYEQYF. The CDR3 bases are TGTGCCAGCAGCTTAGTTCTTAGGGTCTACGAGCAGTACTTC.

The chain has TRBV27 and TRBJ2-1; tentative D call: TRBD2 (5 bases). Germline-derived CDR1 and CDR2 are MNHEY and SMNVEV (reference sequence). Trimming shortened V by 6 bases and J by 7 bases, and 19 bases separated the two germline ends. The CDR3 extends over 15 amino acids. DNA for the CDR3: TGTGCCAGCAGCCAAAGACTACCCCGGTGGAATGAGCAGTTCTTC. It specifies CASSQRLPRWNEQFF.

V usage is TRBV5-1 and J usage is TRBJ2-6; D is uncertain. The CDR3 has 13 residues. Trimming left V 7 bases short and J 2 bases short, with 7 bases between. Germline lookup yields CDR1 SGHRS and CDR2 YFSETQ. The CDR3 spells CASGNPGANVLTF. The CDR3 DNA reads TGCGCCAGCGGGAACCCTGGGGCCAACGTCCTGACTTTC. The full variable domain, its missing parts supplied by reference TRBV5-1 and TRBJ2-6, is KAGVTQTPRYLIKTRGQQVTLSCSPISGHRSVSWYQQTPGQGLQFLFEYFSETQRNKGNFPGRFSGRQFSNSRSEMNVSTLELGDSALYLCASGNPGANVLTFGAGSRLTVL.

The chain links TRBV9 to TRBJ1-4; D gene ambiguous. The germline V gene encodes CDR1 SGDLS and CDR2 YYNGEE. The CDR3 totals 15 residues. Trimming pared 0 bases from V and 8 bases from J, leaving 14 bases between. CDR3: CASSVAAEEWEKLFF. The CDR3 coding sequence is TGTGCCAGCAGCGTAGCCGCAGAAGAGTGGGAAAAACTGTTTTTT.

This rearrangement joins TRBV2 to TRBJ1-6; 11 bases agree with TRBD1. The CDR3 is 15 amino acids. Trimming cost V 10 bases and J 0 bases; bases outside gene matches: 2. Per the germline V gene, CDR1 is SNHLY and CDR2 is FYNNEI. The CDR3 nucleotides read TGTGCCACAGGACAGGGGGCCTCCTATAATTCACCCCTCCACTTT. Residues: CATGQGASYNSPLHF.

The rearrangement uses TRBV19 and TRBJ1-1; TRBD1 matches at 8 bases. This CDR3 is built from 14 residues. J gave up 4 bases and V 3 bases, and 4 bases lay outside the gene matches. In germline, CDR1 is LNHDA, CDR2 SQIVND (reference sequence). CDR3 DNA: TGTGCCAGTAGTATTCAGGGGGCAATCACTGAAGCTTTCTTT. It encodes CASSIQGAITEAFF. The whole variable domain, filled in from reference TRBV19 and TRBJ1-1, reads DGGITQSPKYLFRKEGQNVTLSCEQNLNHDAMYWYRQDPGQGLRLIYYSQIVNDFQKGDIAEGYSVSREKKESFPLTVTSAQKNPTAFYLCASSIQGAITEAFFGQGTRLTVV.

V usage is TRBV5-1 and J usage is TRBJ1-1, with 10 bases identical to TRBD1. Trimming at V came to 4 bases and at J to 2 bases, leaving 8 bases not matched to a gene. Germline values: CDR1 SGHRS, CDR2 YFSETQ. This CDR3 is 16 amino acids long. The CDR3 sequence is CASSPEGQGINTEAFF. The CDR3 bases are TGCGCCAGCAGCCCTGAGGGACAGGGGATTAACACTGAAGCTTTCTTT.

This chain links TRBV7-1 with TRBJ2-6; tentatively, D is TRBD2 (6 bases). TRBV7-1 is labeled an ORF, and its function is uncertain. The V gene lost 4 bases and the J gene lost 7 bases, with 8 bases spanning the gap. The CDR3 extends over 13 amino acids. Written as DNA, the CDR3 is TGTGCCAGCAGCTTAGCGGCAGCCAACGTCCTGACTTTC. Its protein is CASSLAAANVLTF.

This chain uses TRBV13 with TRBJ2-7; tentatively, D is TRBD2 (6 bases). Germline CDR1 is PRHDT and CDR2 is FYEKMQ (reference sequence). The germline V and J ends were trimmed by 5 bases and 4 bases, with 15 bases remaining between them. The length of the CDR3 is 14 residues. CDR3 residues: CASSEPGGWYEQYF. As DNA, the CDR3 is TGTGCCAGCAGCGAACCTGGGGGGTGGTACGAGCAGTACTTC.

The chain couples TRBV2 to TRBJ2-5; D unresolved. The length of the CDR3 is 13 residues. V gave up 5 bases and J gave up 1 base, with 8 bases separating them. Germline CDR1 SNHLY, CDR2 FYNNEI. CDR3 nucleotide sequence: TGTGCCAGCAGTACCGTGGGCCAAGAGACCCAGTACTTC. Protein sequence: CASSTVGQETQYF. Full variable domain (outside the CDR3, taken from reference TRBV2 and TRBJ2-5): EPEVTQTPSHQVTQMGQEVILRCVPISNHLYFYWYRQILGQKVEFLVSFYNNEISEKSEIFDDQFSVERPDGSNFTLKIRSTKLEDSAMYFCASSTVGQETQYFGPGTRLLVL.